Listed below are T cell receptor beta chains from one sample, sequenced in a study of OX40 agonist ivuxolimab in advanced cancers. Sequenced by immunoSEQ multiplex PCR; TCRdb stores in-frame clones only, minus some. The sample includes about 62,000 clones, approximately 90% of them seen just once. Sequences were derived from CD4+ or CD8+ T cells sorted from blood, sampled in a trial of the OX40 agonist ivuxolimab. These receptors came from an adult with an advanced solid tumor such as melanoma, head and neck, liver or kidney cancer. CDR3s include the opening cysteine and the closing phenylalanine or tryptophan. A D gene is named only where the DNA matches it firmly. Clone size is not always given. Where it is, it says once, few, many or a class for expanded clones.

TRBJ2-7 | TRBV7-6 | once | - | TGTGCCAGCAGCCCGGACTGGAACTACGAGCAGTACTTC | CASSPDWNYEQYF
TRBJ2-7 | TRBV27 | - | - | TGTGCCAGCAGTTTATCGAAGGGGAACGCCTACGAGCAGTACTTC | CASSLSKGNAYEQYF
TRBJ1-2 | TRBV7-6 | - | TRBD1 | TGTGCCAGCAGCTTAGTCCAGGGGGGAGGCTACACCTTC | CASSLVQGGGYTF
TRBJ2-1 | TRBV25-1 | - | TRBD2 | TGTGCCAGCAGTCGGTTAGCGGGAGATACTTCCTACAATGAGCAGTTCTTC | CASSRLAGDTSYNEQFF
TRBJ2-4 | TRBV5-1 | - | TRBD2 | TGCGCCAGCAGCTCAATAGCGGGAGCCAAAAACATTCAGTACTTC | CASSSIAGAKNIQYF
TRBJ2-1 | TRBV27 | - | - | TGTGCCAGCAAAACTGGGGCCTCCTACAATGAGCAGTTCTTC | CASKTGASYNEQFF
TRBJ2-7 | TRBV6-4 | - | - | TGTGCCAGCAGTGACTCGAACCAGTGGCTTAAGCGTCACGAGCAGTACTTC | CASSDSNQWLKRHEQYF
TRBJ2-1 | TRBV28 | once | - | TGTGCCAGCGCCGGACCGCAACTTTCTACTGAGCAGTTCTTC | CASAGPQLSTEQFF
TRBJ2-1 | TRBV27 | once | - | TGTGCCAGCAGTCCCCGACAGGTGAGGGATGAGCAGTTCTTC | CASSPRQVRDEQFF
TRBJ2-5 | TRBV9 | - | - | TGTGCCAGCAGCGACACCCTTGGGGATCGGGAGGAGACCCAGTACTTC | CASSDTLGDREETQYF
TRBJ2-7 | TRBV6-5 | - | TRBD1 | TGTGCCAGCAGTTACCAAACCGGGACAGTTCCCTACGAGCAGTACTTC | CASSYQTGTVPYEQYF
TRBJ1-1 | TRBV25-1 | - | - | TGTGCCAGCAGTGAATGGGAGGACAGCCCATCCTTT | CASSEWEDSPSF
TRBJ1-5 | TRBV2 | - | - | TGTGCCAGCAGTGAATCGGGTAGCAATCAGCCCCAGCATTTT | CASSESGSNQPQHF
TRBJ2-7 | TRBV14 | - | - | TGTGCCAGCAGCCCCAACGCTGCGGCGGTCGAGCAGTACTTC | CASSPNAAAVEQYF
TRBJ2-7 | TRBV11-2 | - | - | TGTGCCAGCAGCTTAGGACTTCTTACCTACGAGCAGTACTTC | CASSLGLLTYEQYF
TRBJ1-1 | TRBV9 | - | - | TGTGCCAGCAGCGTCGGAACGGGCAACACTGAAGCTTTCTTT | CASSVGTGNTEAFF
TRBJ2-3 | TRBV18 | - | - | TGTGCCAGCTCGCGTTTCTCAGATACGCAGTATTTT | CASSRFSDTQYF
TRBJ2-7 | TRBV18 | - | - | TGTGCCAGCTCACCACCGGACAGAACCTACGAGCAGTACTTC | CASSPPDRTYEQYF
TRBJ2-5 | TRBV27 | - | - | TGTGCCAGCAGTTTACCGGCGAAATCTGGGGAGACCCAGTACTTC | CASSLPAKSGETQYF
TRBJ2-7 | TRBV28 | once | - | TGTGCCAGCAGTTTGCTTAGTCCGGGGCAGGGATATTACGAGCAGTACTTC | CASSLLSPGQGYYEQYF